The clone carrying this T cell receptor (beta chain) was recorded at least ten times. The entry originates in a study of HIV-infected patients and healthy controls. TCRdb reanalysed the 5' RACE reads using MiXCR and keeps one entry per CDR3 protein. The repertoire has 60,000 to 70,000 distinct CDR3 sequences, over 15% of them found once; the top ten carry more than 1.4%. Germline CDR1 and CDR2: SGHVS and FNYEAQ. V shed 2 bases, J shed 6 bases, and the junction held 1 base outside the gene matches. The CDR3 is 13 residues long. The chain carries TRBV7-6 and TRBJ2-1, with 7 positions matching TRBD2. The source is a human donor in good health. Material: CD4+ T cells from blood. CDR3 loop: CASSLWGGNEQFF. CDR3 DNA: TGTGCCAGCAGCTTATGGGGGGGCAATGAGCAGTTCTTC.